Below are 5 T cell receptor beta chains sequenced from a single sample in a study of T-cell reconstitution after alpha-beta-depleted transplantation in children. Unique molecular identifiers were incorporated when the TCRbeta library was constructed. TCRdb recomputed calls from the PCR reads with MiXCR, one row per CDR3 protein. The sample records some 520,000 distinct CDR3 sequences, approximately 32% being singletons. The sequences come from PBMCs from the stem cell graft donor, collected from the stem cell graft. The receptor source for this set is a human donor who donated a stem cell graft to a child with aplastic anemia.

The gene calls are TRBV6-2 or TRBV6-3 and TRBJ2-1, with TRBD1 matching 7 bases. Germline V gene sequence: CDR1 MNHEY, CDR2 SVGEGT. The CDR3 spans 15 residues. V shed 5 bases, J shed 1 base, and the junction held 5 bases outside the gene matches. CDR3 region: CASSPKTGSYNEQFF. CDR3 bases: TGTGCCAGCAGTCCGAAGACAGGGTCCTACAATGAGCAGTTCTTC.

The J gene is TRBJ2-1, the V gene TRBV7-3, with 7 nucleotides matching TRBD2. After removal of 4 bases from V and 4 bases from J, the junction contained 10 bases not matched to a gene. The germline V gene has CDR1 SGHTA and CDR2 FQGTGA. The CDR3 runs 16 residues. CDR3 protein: CASSSKGSGSYNEQFF. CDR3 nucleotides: TGTGCCAGCAGCTCAAAAGGTAGCGGGTCGTACAATGAGCAGTTCTTC.

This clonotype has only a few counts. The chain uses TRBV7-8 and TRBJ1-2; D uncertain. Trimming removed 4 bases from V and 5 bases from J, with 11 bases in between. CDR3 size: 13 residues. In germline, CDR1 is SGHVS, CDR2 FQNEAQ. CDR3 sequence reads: CASSSTQWYGYTF. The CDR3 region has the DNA TGTGCCAGCAGCTCCACCCAATGGTATGGCTACACCTTC.

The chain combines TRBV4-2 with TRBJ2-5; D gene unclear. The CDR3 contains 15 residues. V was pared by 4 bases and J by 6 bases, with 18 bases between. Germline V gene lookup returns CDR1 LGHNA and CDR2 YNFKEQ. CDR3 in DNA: TGTGCCAGCAGCCTCTCGACTGGATCTGAAAAGACCCAGTACTTC. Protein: CASSLSTGSEKTQYF.

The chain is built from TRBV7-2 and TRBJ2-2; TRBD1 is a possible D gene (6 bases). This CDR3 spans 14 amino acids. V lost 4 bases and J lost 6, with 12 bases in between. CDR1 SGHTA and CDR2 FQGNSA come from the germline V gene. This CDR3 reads CASSSGVGAGELFF. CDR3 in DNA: TGTGCCAGCAGCTCAGGGGTCGGGGCCGGGGAGCTGTTTTTT.